This T cell receptor beta chain was identified in a study of early T cells in non-severe SARS-CoV-2 infection. Background on the study: The authors sequenced bulk RNA from unsorted whole blood, leaving chains unpaired.

In its sample, this clonotype was seen a few times. Its antigen is as yet unknown. Individually, cDNA molecules had unique molecular identifiers attached to them. A single record per CDR3 protein comes from TCRdb applying MiXCR to the 5' RACE reads. The table shows fewer than 65,000 distinct CDR3 sequences, with approximately 10% occurring only once. Broader study findings: Clonotype matching in VDJdb favored anti-spike CD8 responses and did not capture private and CD4 specificities.

With 1 base clipped from V and 5 bases from J, the junction kept 12 bases outside the gene matches. The length of the CDR3 is 17 residues. CDR1 is SEHNR, CDR2 FQNEAQ, per germline (reference sequence). This clonotype was sampled from an adult who was a healthcare worker with PCR-confirmed SARS-CoV-2 infection or an uninfected control (not recorded which). The genes are TRBV7-9 and TRBJ2-5; 8 positions match TRBD1. Sequences were derived from whole blood, sampled at baseline. Here the CDR3 DNA reads TGTGCCAGCAGCTTAGAGACAGGGGCGGCCCTTTGGGAGACCCAGTACTTC. This sequence encodes CASSLETGAALWETQYF.